This TCR beta chain was captured in a study of regulatory T cells in long-lasting Graves disease. Arm-PCR of CDR3 regions with iRepertoire HTBI primers generated TCR beta libraries. TCRdb reprocessed the multiplex PCR reads with MiXCR, giving one entry per CDR3 protein. The sample includes over 350,000 distinct CDR3 sequences, less than 15% seen only once; the top ten take approximately 17%. Trimming took 5 bases from V and 0 from J, leaving 13 bases between them. This CDR3 comprises 16 residues. Germline V lookup: CDR1 PRHDT, CDR2 FYEKMQ (reference sequence). Regarding time point: newly diagnosed GD, antithyroid drugs for less than 3 months. The TCR library was made from RNA that had been extracted from PBMCs in TRIzol. These same records also appear under a second study, on T cells in Graves' hyperthyroidism and ophthalmopathy.

The rearrangement links TRBV13 to TRBJ1-4; D remains ambiguous. The sequencing used peripheral blood mononuclear cells (PBMCs), collected at new diagnosis, from a patient treated with antithyroid drugs. This TCR was recovered from a woman aged 50 to 60 with Graves disease. The CDR3 sequence: CASSTADWPTNEKLFF. Here the CDR3 DNA reads TGTGCCAGCAGCACCGCGGACTGGCCAACTAATGAAAAACTGTTTTTT.